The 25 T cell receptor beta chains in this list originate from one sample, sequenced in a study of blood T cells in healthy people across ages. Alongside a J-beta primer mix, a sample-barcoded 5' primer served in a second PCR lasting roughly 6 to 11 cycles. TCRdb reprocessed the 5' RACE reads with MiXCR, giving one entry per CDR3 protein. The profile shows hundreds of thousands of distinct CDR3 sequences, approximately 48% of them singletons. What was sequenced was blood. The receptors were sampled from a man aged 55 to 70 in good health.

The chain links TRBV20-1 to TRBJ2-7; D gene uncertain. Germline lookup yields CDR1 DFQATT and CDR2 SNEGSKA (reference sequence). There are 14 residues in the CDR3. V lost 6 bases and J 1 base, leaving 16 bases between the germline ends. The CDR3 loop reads CSAHHSMGSYEQYF. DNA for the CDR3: TGCAGTGCCCATCACAGTATGGGGTCCTACGAGCAGTACTTC.

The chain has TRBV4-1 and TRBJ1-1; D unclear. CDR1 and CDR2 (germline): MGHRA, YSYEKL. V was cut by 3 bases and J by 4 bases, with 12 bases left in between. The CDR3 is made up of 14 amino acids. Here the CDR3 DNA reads TGCGCCAGCAGCCAGGCGGTGGAGGGCACTGAAGCTTTCTTT. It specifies CASSQAVEGTEAFF.

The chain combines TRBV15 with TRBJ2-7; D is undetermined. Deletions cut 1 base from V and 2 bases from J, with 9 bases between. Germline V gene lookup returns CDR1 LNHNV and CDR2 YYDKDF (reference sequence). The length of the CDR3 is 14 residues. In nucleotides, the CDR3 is TGTGCCACCAGCAGAGTTCGGAAGGCCTACGAGCAGTACTTC. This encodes CATSRVRKAYEQYF.

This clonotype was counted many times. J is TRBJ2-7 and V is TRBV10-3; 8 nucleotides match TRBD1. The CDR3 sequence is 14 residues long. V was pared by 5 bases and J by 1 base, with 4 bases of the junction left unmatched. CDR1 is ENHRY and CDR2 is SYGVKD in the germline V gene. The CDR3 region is CAISSGTGSYEQYF. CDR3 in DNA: TGTGCCATCAGTTCCGGGACAGGATCCTACGAGCAGTACTTC.

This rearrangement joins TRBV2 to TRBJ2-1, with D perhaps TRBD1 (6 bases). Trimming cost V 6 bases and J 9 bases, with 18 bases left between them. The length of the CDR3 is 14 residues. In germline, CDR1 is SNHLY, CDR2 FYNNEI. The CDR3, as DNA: TGTGCCAGCAGGCGGACAGCCCCTGGAACTGAGCAGTTCTTC. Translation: CASRRTAPGTEQFF. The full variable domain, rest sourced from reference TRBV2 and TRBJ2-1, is EPEVTQTPSHQVTQMGQEVILRCVPISNHLYFYWYRQILGQKVEFLVSFYNNEISEKSEIFDDQFSVERPDGSNFTLKIRSTKLEDSAMYFCASRRTAPGTEQFFGPGTRLTVL.

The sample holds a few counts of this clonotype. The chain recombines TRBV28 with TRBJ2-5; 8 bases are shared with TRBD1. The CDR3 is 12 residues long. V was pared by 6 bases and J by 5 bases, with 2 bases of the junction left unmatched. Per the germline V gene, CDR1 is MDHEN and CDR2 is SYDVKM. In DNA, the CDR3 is TGTGCCAGCAGGACAGGGGACGAGACCCAGTACTTC. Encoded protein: CASRTGDETQYF.

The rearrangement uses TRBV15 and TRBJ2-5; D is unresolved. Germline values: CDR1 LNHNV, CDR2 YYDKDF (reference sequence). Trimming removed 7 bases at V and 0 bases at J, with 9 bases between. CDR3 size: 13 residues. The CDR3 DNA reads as TGTGCCACCAACACAATGTACCAAGAGACCCAGTACTTC. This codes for CATNTMYQETQYF. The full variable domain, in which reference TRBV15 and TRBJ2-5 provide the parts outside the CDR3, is DAMVIQNPRYQVTQFGKPVTLSCSQTLNHNVMYWYQQKSSQAPKLLFHYYDKDFNNEADTPDNFQSRRPNTSFCFLDIRSPGLGDTAMYLCATNTMYQETQYFGPGTRLLVL.

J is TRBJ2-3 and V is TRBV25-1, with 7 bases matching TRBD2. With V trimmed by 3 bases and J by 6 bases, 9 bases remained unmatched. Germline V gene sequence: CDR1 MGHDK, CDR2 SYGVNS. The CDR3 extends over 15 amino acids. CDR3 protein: CASSEPSGGVDTQYF. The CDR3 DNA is TGTGCCAGCAGTGAGCCTAGCGGAGGAGTGGATACGCAGTATTTT.

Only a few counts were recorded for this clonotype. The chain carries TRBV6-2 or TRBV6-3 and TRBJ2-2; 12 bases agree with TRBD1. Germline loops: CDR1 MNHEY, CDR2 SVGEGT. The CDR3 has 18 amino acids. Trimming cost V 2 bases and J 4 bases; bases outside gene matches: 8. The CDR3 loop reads CASSYPAGTGGRTGELFF. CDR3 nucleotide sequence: TGTGCCAGCAGTTACCCAGCCGGGACAGGGGGCCGCACCGGGGAGCTGTTTTTT.

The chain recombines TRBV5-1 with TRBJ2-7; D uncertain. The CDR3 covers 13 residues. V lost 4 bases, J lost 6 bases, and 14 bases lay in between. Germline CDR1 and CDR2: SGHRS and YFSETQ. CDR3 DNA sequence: TGCGCCAGCAGCCTCACTTCCCCCTGCGAGCAGTACTTC. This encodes CASSLTSPCEQYF.

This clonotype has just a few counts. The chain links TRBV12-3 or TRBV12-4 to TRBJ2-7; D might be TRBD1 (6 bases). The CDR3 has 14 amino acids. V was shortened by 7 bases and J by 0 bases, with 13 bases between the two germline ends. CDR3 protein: CASKSDRSSYEQYF. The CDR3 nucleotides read TGTGCCAGCAAAAGTGACAGGAGCTCCTACGAGCAGTACTTC.

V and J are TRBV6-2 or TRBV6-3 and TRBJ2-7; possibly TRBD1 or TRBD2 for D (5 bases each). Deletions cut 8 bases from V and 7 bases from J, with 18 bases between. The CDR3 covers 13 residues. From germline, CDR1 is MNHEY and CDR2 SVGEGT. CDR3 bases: TGTGCCAGCGCCGGGACCTTCGGCAAGGAGCAGTACTTC. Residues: CASAGTFGKEQYF.

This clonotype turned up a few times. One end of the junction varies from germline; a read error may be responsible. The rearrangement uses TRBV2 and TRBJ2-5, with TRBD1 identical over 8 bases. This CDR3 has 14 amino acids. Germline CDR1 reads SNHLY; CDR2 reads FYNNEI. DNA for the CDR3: TGTGCCAGCGGTGAAACAGGGGGTGGGGAGACCCAGTACTTC. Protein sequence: CASGETGGGETQYF.

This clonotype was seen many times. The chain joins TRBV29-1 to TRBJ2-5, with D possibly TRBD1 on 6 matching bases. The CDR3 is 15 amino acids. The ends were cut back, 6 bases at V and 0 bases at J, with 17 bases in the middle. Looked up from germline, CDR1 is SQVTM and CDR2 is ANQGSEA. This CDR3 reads CSVLLGAGDQETQYF. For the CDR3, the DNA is TGCAGCGTCCTTCTGGGCGCAGGGGACCAAGAGACCCAGTACTTC.

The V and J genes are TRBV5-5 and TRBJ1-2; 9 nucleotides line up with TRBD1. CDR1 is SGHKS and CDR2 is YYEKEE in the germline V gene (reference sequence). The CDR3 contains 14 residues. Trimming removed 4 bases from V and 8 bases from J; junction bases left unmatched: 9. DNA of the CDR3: TGTGCCAGCAGCGCCTCGGGACAGGGAGGAGGCTACACCTTC. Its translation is CASSASGQGGGYTF. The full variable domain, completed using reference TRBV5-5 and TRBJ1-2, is DAGVTQSPTHLIKTRGQQVTLRCSPISGHKSVSWYQQVLGQGPQFIFQYYEKEERGRGNFPDRFSARQFPNYSSELNVNALLLGDSALYLCASSASGQGGGYTFGSGTRLTVV.

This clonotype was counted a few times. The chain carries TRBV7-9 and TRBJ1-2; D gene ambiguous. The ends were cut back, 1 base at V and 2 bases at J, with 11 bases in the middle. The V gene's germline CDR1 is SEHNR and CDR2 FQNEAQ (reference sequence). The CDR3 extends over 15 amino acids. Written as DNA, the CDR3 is TGTGCCAGCAGCTTAGAGGCGTCTTCCAACTATGGCTACACCTTC. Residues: CASSLEASSNYGYTF.

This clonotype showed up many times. DNA for the CDR3: TGTGCCAGCAGCTCCCAGGGGGCCAACTACGAGCAGTACTTC. Its translation is CASSSQGANYEQYF. The genes are TRBV7-2 and TRBJ2-7, with 8 bases that match TRBD1. CDR3 length equals 14 residues. V shed 4 bases, J shed 3 bases, and the junction held 5 bases outside the gene matches. CDR1 is SGHTA, CDR2 FQGNSA, per germline.

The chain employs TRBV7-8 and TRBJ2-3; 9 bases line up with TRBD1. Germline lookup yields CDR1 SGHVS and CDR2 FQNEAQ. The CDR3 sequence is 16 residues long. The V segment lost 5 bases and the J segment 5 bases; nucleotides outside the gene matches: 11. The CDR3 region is CASSRPGTGYRDTQYF. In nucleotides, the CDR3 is TGTGCCAGCAGCCGACCCGGGACAGGGTACAGAGATACGCAGTATTTT. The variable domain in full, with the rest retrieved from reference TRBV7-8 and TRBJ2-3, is GAGVSQSPRYKVAKRGQDVALRCDPISGHVSLFWYQQALGQGPEFLTYFQNEAQLDKSGLPSDRFFAERPEGSVSTLKIQRTQQEDSAVYLCASSRPGTGYRDTQYFGPGTRLTVL.

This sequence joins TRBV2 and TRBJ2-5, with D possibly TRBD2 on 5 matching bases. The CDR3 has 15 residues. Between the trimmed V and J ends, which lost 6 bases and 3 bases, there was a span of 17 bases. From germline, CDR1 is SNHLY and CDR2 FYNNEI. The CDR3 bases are TGTGCCAGCAGCGGCTGGTTCGGGGATAAAGAGACCCAGTACTTC. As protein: CASSGWFGDKETQYF.

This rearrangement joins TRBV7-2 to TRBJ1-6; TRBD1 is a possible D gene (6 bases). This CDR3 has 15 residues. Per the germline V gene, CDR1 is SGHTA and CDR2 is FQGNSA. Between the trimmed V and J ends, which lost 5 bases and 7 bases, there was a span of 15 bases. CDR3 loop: CASSTPETGNSPLHF. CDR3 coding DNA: TGTGCCAGCAGCACGCCCGAGACAGGAAATTCACCCCTCCACTTT.

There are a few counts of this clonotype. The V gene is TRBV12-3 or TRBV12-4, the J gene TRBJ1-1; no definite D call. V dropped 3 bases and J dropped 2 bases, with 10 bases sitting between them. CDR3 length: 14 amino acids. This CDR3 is CASSFSVPNTEAFF. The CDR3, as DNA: TGTGCCAGCAGTTTTAGTGTACCAAACACTGAAGCTTTCTTT.

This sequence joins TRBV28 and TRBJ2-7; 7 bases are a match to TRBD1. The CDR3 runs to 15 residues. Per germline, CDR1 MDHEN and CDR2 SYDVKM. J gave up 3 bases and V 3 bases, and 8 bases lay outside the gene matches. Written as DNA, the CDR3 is TGTGCCAGCAGTTTTGGTGGGACAGAAAACTACGAGCAGTACTTC. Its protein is CASSFGGTENYEQYF.

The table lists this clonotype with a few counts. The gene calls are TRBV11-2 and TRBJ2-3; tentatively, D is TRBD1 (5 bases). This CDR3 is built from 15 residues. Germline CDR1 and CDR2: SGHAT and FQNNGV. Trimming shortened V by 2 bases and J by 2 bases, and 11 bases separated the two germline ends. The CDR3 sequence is CASSLWGSFTDTQYF. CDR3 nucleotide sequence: TGTGCCAGCAGCTTATGGGGCTCTTTCACAGATACGCAGTATTTT.

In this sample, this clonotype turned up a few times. CDR3 DNA sequence: TGTGCCAGCAGGGCGGCACCCGATACGCAGTATTTT. It yields the protein CASRAAPDTQYF. This rearrangement joins TRBV6-5 to TRBJ2-3; D uncertain. The ends were cut back, 6 bases at V and 6 bases at J, with 10 bases in the middle. The CDR3 covers 12 residues. Germline values: CDR1 MNHEY, CDR2 SVGAGI.

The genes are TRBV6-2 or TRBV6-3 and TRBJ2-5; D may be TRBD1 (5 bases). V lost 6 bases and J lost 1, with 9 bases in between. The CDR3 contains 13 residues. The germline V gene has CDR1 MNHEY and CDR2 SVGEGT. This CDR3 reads CASSWTTQETQYF. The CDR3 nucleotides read TGTGCCAGCAGCTGGACAACCCAAGAGACCCAGTACTTC.